Presented here are 27 T cell receptor beta chains from one specimen sequenced in a study of Ad26.COV2.S vaccination and SARS-CoV-2 variants. The treatment was: some 20 received Ad26.COV2.S at low or high dose, single or two shots; several received placebo; per-sample allocation not given. Following the first vaccine or placebo injection, samples were taken on day 63. TCRdb's copy holds only in-frame clones and misses some; the assay was immunoSEQ multiplex PCR. Counted here are a few hundred thousand clones, 92% occurring once; the ten biggest clones make up more than 1.5%. The source material was peripheral blood, sampled in a trial of Ad26.COV2.S vaccine versus placebo. All receptors come from a person between 18 and 65 years old who received the Ad26.COV2.S COVID-19 vaccine or a placebo.

The genes are TRBV4-2 and TRBJ2-2, with TRBD2 matching over 9 bases. V lost 4 bases to trimming and J lost 4 bases; unmatched junction nucleotides: 7. Germline CDR1 and CDR2: LGHNA and YNFKEQ. The CDR3 totals 16 residues. CDR3 amino acids: CASSLYGGGATGELFF. CDR3 DNA sequence: TGTGCCAGCAGCCTATATGGCGGGGGGGCCACCGGGGAGCTGTTTTTT.

This chain uses TRBV6-2 or TRBV6-3 with TRBJ2-3; TRBD2 agrees at 7 bases. The CDR3 consists of 16 residues. V lost 4 bases and J lost 2; bases outside the gene matches: 9. Per the germline V gene, CDR1 is MNHEY and CDR2 is SVGEGT. The CDR3 nucleotides read TGTGCCAGCAGTTCGGCCGGGACTACCGACACAGATACGCAGTATTTT. Encoded protein: CASSSAGTTDTDTQYF.

The DNA for the CDR3 is TGCGCCAGCAGCCCCGAGGCAGGGCCGGGGGATGAGCAGTTCTTC. Protein: CASSPEAGPGDEQFF. The chain uses TRBV4-1 and TRBJ2-1; D may be TRBD2 (6 bases). This CDR3 has 15 amino acids. The V end lost 4 bases, the J end lost 8 bases, and 18 bases lay between the germline ends. Germline V gene sequence: CDR1 MGHRA, CDR2 YSYEKL.

The chain links TRBV19 to TRBJ1-1, with a weak D call TRBD1 (6 bases). Between the trimmed V and J ends, which lost 3 bases and 0 bases, there was a span of 14 bases. This CDR3 contains 16 residues. The germline gives CDR1 LNHDA, CDR2 SQIVND (reference sequence). CDR3 nucleotides: TGTGCCAGTAGTATTGCGGGAGGACAGTTGAACACTGAAGCTTTCTTT. Its translation is CASSIAGGQLNTEAFF.

A single count supports this clone. The chain uses TRBV5-5 and TRBJ2-4, with a weak D call TRBD1 (7 bases). The germline V and J ends were trimmed by 4 bases and 0 bases, with 14 bases remaining between them. Germline CDR1 SGHKS, CDR2 YYEKEE (reference sequence). This CDR3 region has 16 residues. For the CDR3, the DNA is TGTGCCAGCAGCCCCCAGGGGGGTATAGCCAAAAACATTCAGTACTTC. This encodes CASSPQGGIAKNIQYF.

J is TRBJ2-7 and V is TRBV27; D uncertain. V lost 4 bases and J lost 5, with 12 bases in between. The CDR3 runs to 13 residues. CDR1 and CDR2 from the germline V gene are MNHEY and SMNVEV (reference sequence). Here the CDR3 reads CASSYGPGDEQYF. The CDR3 DNA reads as TGTGCCAGCAGTTATGGGCCTGGGGACGAGCAGTACTTC.

DNA for the CDR3: TGTGCCAGCAGTCCATCGGGACTAGCGGGAAACACCGGGGAGCTGTTTTTT. This encodes CASSPSGLAGNTGELFF. The rearrangement uses TRBV27 and TRBJ2-2; TRBD2 agrees at 13 bases. The CDR3 covers 17 residues. Germline V CDR1 and CDR2: MNHEY, SMNVEV (reference sequence). V lost 5 bases and J lost 2; bases outside the gene matches: 5.

The chain recombines TRBV4-1 with TRBJ2-2; D assignment may be TRBD1 or TRBD2 (5 bases each). The ends were cut back, 4 bases at V and 1 base at J, with 10 bases in the middle. This CDR3 contains 15 residues. Germline V gene data show CDR1 as MGHRA and CDR2 as YSYEKL. The CDR3 reads CASSPQRGNTGELFF. CDR3 in DNA: TGCGCCAGCAGCCCTCAGAGGGGGAACACCGGGGAGCTGTTTTTT.

This chain joins TRBV6-6 and TRBJ1-3; maybe TRBD1 (5 bases). From germline, CDR1 is MNHNY and CDR2 SVGAGI (reference sequence). This CDR3 comprises 16 residues. Trimming took off 7 bases at V and 3 bases at J, with 19 bases between the two ends. In DNA form, the CDR3 reads TGTGCCAGCACCCTTCTAAAGACAGACGGTGGAAACACCATATATTTT. It encodes CASTLLKTDGGNTIYF.

The chain carries TRBV15 and TRBJ2-2; D is uncertain. CDR1 is LNHNV and CDR2 is YYDKDF in the germline V gene (reference sequence). This CDR3 has 15 residues. V lost 0 bases to trimming and J lost 4 bases, with 9 bases between them. This CDR3 reads CATSRDMSSTGELFF. The CDR3 bases are TGTGCCACCAGCAGAGATATGAGCTCCACCGGGGAGCTGTTTTTT.

The chain joins TRBV27 to TRBJ2-7; no reliable D call. This CDR3 contains 12 residues. Germline V lookup: CDR1 MNHEY, CDR2 SMNVEV (reference sequence). The V gene lost 10 bases and the J gene lost 2 bases, with 12 bases spanning the gap. In DNA form, the CDR3 reads TGTGCCACCCATGGGTCCGCCTACGAGCAGTACTTC. As protein: CATHGSAYEQYF.

This CDR3 is CASSFWKKEAFF. CDR3 in DNA: TGTGCCAGCAGTTTCTGGAAAAAGGAAGCTTTCTTT. V is TRBV12-3 or TRBV12-4 and J is TRBJ1-1; D gene uncertain. V was shortened by 3 bases and J by 8 bases, with 10 bases between the two germline ends. The CDR3 is 12 residues long.

The chain combines TRBV9 with TRBJ1-4; 9 nucleotides match TRBD1. Trimming cost V 3 bases and J 6 bases; bases outside gene matches: 9. From germline, CDR1 is SGDLS and CDR2 YYNGEE. There are 16 residues in the CDR3. The CDR3 DNA is TGTGCCAGCAGCGCGTATACAGGGGGCGCGGATGAAAAACTGTTTTTT. It is translated as CASSAYTGGADEKLFF. Full variable domain (missing parts from reference TRBV9 and TRBJ1-4): DSGVTQTPKHLITATGQRVTLRCSPRSGDLSVYWYQQSLDQGLQFLIQYYNGEERAKGNILERFSAQQFPDLHSELNLSSLELGDSALYFCASSAYTGGADEKLFFGSGTQLSVL.

The V gene is TRBV7-9, the J gene TRBJ1-2; D is uncertain. Germline lookup yields CDR1 SEHNR and CDR2 FQNEAQ (reference sequence). This CDR3 has 16 residues. With 4 bases removed from V and 0 bases from J, the gap between germline ends came to 15 bases. CDR3 DNA sequence: TGTGCCAGCAGCTCAACCGACTCACAAACTAACTATGGCTACACCTTC. Its translation: CASSSTDSQTNYGYTF.

V gene TRBV5-1 combines with J gene TRBJ2-7; 7 positions agree with TRBD1. The CDR3 length is 15 residues. Germline V gene sequence: CDR1 SGHRS, CDR2 YFSETQ. V shed 3 bases, J shed 4 bases, and the junction held 10 bases outside the gene matches. CDR3 loop: CASSSPLTGRYEQYF. CDR3 DNA: TGCGCCAGCAGCTCACCACTGACAGGGAGATACGAGCAGTACTTC.

This chain links TRBV28 with TRBJ1-5, with 7 bases aligning to TRBD1. CDR1 is MDHEN and CDR2 is SYDVKM in the germline V gene. V shed 2 bases and J 4 bases; nucleotides not matched to a gene: 11. CDR3 length equals 17 residues. The CDR3 DNA reads TGTGCCAGCAGTTTAATCCGGGGACAGAGCTTTAATCAGCCCCAGCATTTT. This gives the protein CASSLIRGQSFNQPQHF.

J is TRBJ1-3 and V is TRBV11-2; D might be TRBD1 (5 bases). Trimming took 4 bases from V and 4 from J, leaving 26 bases between them. CDR1 and CDR2 (germline): SGHAT, FQNNGV. The CDR3 is made up of 19 amino acids. The CDR3 nucleotides are TGTGCCAGCAGCTCTTCCAGAATCCAAACCGGGACTTCAGGAAACACCATATATTTT. Translating it yields CASSSSRIQTGTSGNTIYF.

The rearrangement uses TRBV27 and TRBJ1-5; 7 bases fit TRBD1. The CDR3 has 14 amino acids. Germline CDR1 MNHEY, CDR2 SMNVEV (reference sequence). J lost 5 bases, V lost 6 bases, and 7 bases had no gene match. CDR3 amino acids: CASRPSQGYQPQHF. The DNA for the CDR3 is TGTGCCAGCAGGCCGTCACAGGGGTATCAGCCCCAGCATTTT.

The rearrangement joins TRBV9 to TRBJ2-1, with 7 positions matching TRBD1. The CDR3 covers 14 residues. With V trimmed by 6 bases and J by 6 bases, 9 bases remained unmatched. Germline V lookup: CDR1 SGDLS, CDR2 YYNGEE. The CDR3 DNA sequence: TGTGCCAGCAACACAGGGGTGAGAGGCAATGAGCAGTTCTTC. Protein: CASNTGVRGNEQFF.

The chain recombines TRBV28 with TRBJ2-6, with 16 bases aligning to TRBD2. The CDR3 consists of 19 residues. With V trimmed by 7 bases and J by 2 bases, 8 bases remained unmatched. Germline loops: CDR1 MDHEN, CDR2 SYDVKM. The CDR3 sequence is CASTSGLAGGRTGANVLTF. The CDR3, as DNA: TGTGCCAGCACCTCGGGACTAGCGGGGGGGCGCACTGGGGCCAACGTCCTGACTTTC.

The chain uses TRBV5-4 and TRBJ2-5; D is perhaps TRBD1 or TRBD2 (5 bases each). V gave up 1 base and J gave up 4 bases, with 8 bases separating them. Germline V gene data show CDR1 as SGHNT and CDR2 as YYREEE (reference sequence). This CDR3 has 13 residues. The CDR3 coding sequence is TGTGCCAGCAGCTTGATGAGGGGAGAGACCCAGTACTTC. It yields the protein CASSLMRGETQYF.

The chain combines TRBV7-2 with TRBJ2-7; D perhaps matches TRBD1 (6 bases). Trimming took off 4 bases at V and 7 bases at J, with 14 bases between the two ends. The CDR3 is 13 residues long. The germline CDR1 and CDR2 sequences are SGHTA and FQGNSA. The CDR3 sequence is CASSYPDSGEQYF. CDR3 coding DNA: TGTGCCAGCAGCTACCCGGACAGTGGAGAGCAGTACTTC.

This chain uses TRBV15 with TRBJ2-1; TRBD1 aligns across 8 bases. V lost 8 bases and J lost 5; bases outside the gene matches: 8. The CDR3 has 14 residues. The germline CDR1 and CDR2 sequences are LNHNV and YYDKDF (reference sequence). CDR3 nucleotides: TGTGCCACCCAGGGGGCGAGGTTCAACAATGAGCAGTTCTTC. Its protein is CATQGARFNNEQFF.

The chain couples TRBV2 to TRBJ1-2, with 8 bases matching TRBD1. V was clipped by 5 bases and J by 4 bases; unmatched bases: 9. This CDR3 has 15 residues. Germline assignment: CDR1 SNHLY and CDR2 FYNNEI. The CDR3 loop reads CASSRTGSMGYGYTF. As DNA, the CDR3 is TGTGCCAGCAGTCGGACAGGGTCGATGGGCTATGGCTACACCTTC.

The V gene is TRBV29-1, the J gene TRBJ2-1; TRBD2 matches 10 bases. Germline V gene data show CDR1 as SQVTM and CDR2 as ANQGSEA. The CDR3 is made up of 13 amino acids. The V gene end was trimmed by 4 bases and the J gene end by 10 bases; junction bases not matched to a gene: 7. CDR3 in DNA: TGCAGCGTTGGTCAGCGGGGGGGCTTCGAGCAGTTCTTC. As protein: CSVGQRGGFEQFF.

V is TRBV7-2 and J is TRBJ1-6; TRBD1 might be the D (5 bases). Germline V lookup: CDR1 SGHTA, CDR2 FQGNSA. The CDR3 totals 14 residues. Trimming took 4 bases from V and 10 from J, leaving 14 bases between them. The CDR3 protein is CASSSRASRSPLHF. The CDR3 DNA is TGTGCCAGCAGCTCCAGGGCGTCTCGGTCACCCCTCCACTTT.

This clone came up once. V is TRBV29-1 and J is TRBJ1-3; no firm D call. The CDR3 extends over 15 amino acids. V was trimmed by 7 bases and J by 0 bases, leaving 16 bases between them. Germline CDR1 and CDR2: SQVTM and ANQGSEA. CDR3: CSGRILLNSGNTIYF. CDR3 nucleotide sequence: TGCAGCGGCCGAATATTATTAAACTCTGGAAACACCATATATTTT.